The sequence of this TCR beta chain was determined in a study of T cells in Graves' hyperthyroidism and ophthalmopathy. About the study: Peripheral blood sampling occurred at initial diagnosis, before any treatment.

This clonotype came up many times. The antigen remains undetermined. CDR3 size: 15 residues. Germline lookup yields CDR1 SGHTA and CDR2 FQGNSA. V was trimmed by 5 bases and J by 3 bases, leaving 14 bases between them. Whole-study results and caveats: Within blood appeared most thyroid clonotypes that had expanded above 0.001. The model anticipated ophthalmopathy a median about six months pre-onset.

TCR beta CDR3 sequences were amplified from RNA transcripts. The HTBI set primed first-round TCR CDR3 RT-PCR. TCRdb reprocessed the multiplex PCR reads with MiXCR, giving one entry per CDR3 protein. The sample contains about 300,000 distinct CDR3 sequences, approximately 26% of which appear only once. Sequenced material: blood. The chain employs TRBV7-2 and TRBJ1-3, with TRBD1 as a possible D gene (5 bases). The TCR originated in a man aged 35 to 55 with Graves' hyperthyroidism that later progressed to Graves' ophthalmopathy. CDR3 sequence reads: CASSANRGVGNTIYF. The DNA of the CDR3 is TGTGCCAGCAGCGCTAACCGGGGGGTTGGAAACACCATATATTTT.